This entry lists 25 T cell receptor beta chains sequenced from one sample in a study of OX40 agonist ivuxolimab in advanced cancers. Assay used: immunoSEQ multiplex PCR; TCRdb lists only in-frame clones, some missing. This sample has some 15,000 clones, with just under 80% found just once. This material consisted of CD4+ or CD8+ T cells sorted from blood, taken in a trial of the OX40 agonist ivuxolimab. The receptor source for this set is an adult with an advanced solid tumor such as melanoma, head and neck, liver or kidney cancer.

In the case of this clone: Other DNA sequences from this sample encode an identical CDR3 as well. This chain connects TRBV9 to TRBJ2-1, with TRBD2 matching 11 bases. Germline-derived CDR1 and CDR2 are SGDLS and YYNGEE. The length of the CDR3 is 15 residues. Trimming took 3 bases from V and 4 from J; bases not matched to a gene: 3. The CDR3 reads CASSASGGSYNEQFF. CDR3 nucleotides: TGTGCCAGCAGCGCTAGCGGGGGGTCTTACAATGAGCAGTTCTTC.

The chain uses TRBV5-4 and TRBJ2-5; 11 positions match TRBD2. V shed 5 bases, J shed 5 bases, and the junction held 8 bases outside the gene matches. Germline V lookup: CDR1 SGHNT, CDR2 YYREEE (reference sequence). The CDR3 totals 15 residues. The CDR3 nucleotides read TGTGCCAGCAGGCGGCCTAGCGGGGGGCAGGAGACCCAGTACTTC. Amino acids: CASRRPSGGQETQYF.

The chain recombines TRBV7-2 with TRBJ1-2; no clear D gene. The CDR3 spans 11 residues. V was clipped by 3 bases and J by 7 bases, with 6 bases between them. Looked up from germline, CDR1 is SGHTA and CDR2 is FQGNSA. CDR3 amino acids: CASSLPRGYTF. CDR3 DNA sequence: TGTGCCAGCAGCTTGCCTCGTGGCTACACCTTC.

The chain uses TRBV2 and TRBJ2-3; possible D gene TRBD1, 5 bases. Trimming took off 6 bases at V and 2 bases at J, with 21 bases between the two ends. Germline CDR1 and CDR2: SNHLY and FYNNEI. CDR3 length equals 17 residues. CDR3 coding DNA: TGTGCCAGCAGGTCATCCGACAGACCTTACTACACAGATACGCAGTATTTT. It specifies CASRSSDRPYYTDTQYF.

V usage is TRBV7-9 and J usage is TRBJ2-1; 10 nucleotides agree with TRBD2. Trimming at V came to 5 bases and at J to 0 bases, leaving 4 bases not matched to a gene. The germline CDR1 and CDR2 sequences are SEHNR and FQNEAQ (reference sequence). The CDR3 spans 16 residues. The CDR3 DNA reads TGTGCCAGCAGCCTGAAGCGGGGGGGCTCCTACAATGAGCAGTTCTTC. This gives the protein CASSLKRGGSYNEQFF.

The gene calls are TRBV5-6 and TRBJ2-3; D remains ambiguous. Trimming removed 7 bases at V and 3 bases at J, with 12 bases between. Looked up from germline, CDR1 is SGHDT and CDR2 is YYEEEE. The CDR3 length is 13 residues. DNA of the CDR3: TGTGCCAGCGGGCTAGACGTTACAGATACGCAGTATTTT. Its protein is CASGLDVTDTQYF.

This chain uses TRBV28 with TRBJ1-6; D is possibly TRBD1 (5 bases). Trimming cost V 6 bases and J 0 bases, with 15 bases left between them. The CDR3 has 17 amino acids. Germline CDR1 MDHEN, CDR2 SYDVKM. CDR3 sequence: CASRPVGPTSYNSPLHF. DNA for the CDR3: TGTGCCAGCAGACCAGTGGGGCCGACCTCCTATAATTCACCCCTCCACTTT.

V is TRBV7-6 and J is TRBJ2-2; 13 bases match TRBD2. CDR1 and CDR2 (germline): SGHVS, FNYEAQ. V shed 4 bases, J shed 1 base, and the junction held 6 bases outside the gene matches. This CDR3 region has 18 residues. Here the CDR3 DNA reads TGTGCCAGCAGCTACGGACTAGCGGGGGCCGAGAACACCGGGGAGCTGTTTTTT. Encoded protein: CASSYGLAGAENTGELFF. Full variable domain (missing parts from reference TRBV7-6 and TRBJ2-2): GAGVSQSPRYKVTKRGQDVALRCDPISGHVSLYWYRQALGQGPEFLTYFNYEAQQDKSGLPNDRFSAERPEGSISTLTIQRTEQRDSAMYRCASSYGLAGAENTGELFFGEGSRLTVL.

There are a few counts of this clone. The chain links TRBV20-1 to TRBJ2-4, with 10 bases lining up with TRBD1. J lost 9 bases, V lost 5 bases, and 1 base had no gene match. This CDR3 is built from 11 residues. CDR1 and CDR2 (germline): DFQATT, SNEGSKA (reference sequence). The CDR3 protein is CSARTGGIQYF. DNA for the CDR3: TGCAGTGCTCGGACAGGGGGCATTCAGTACTTC.

The chain recombines TRBV9 with TRBJ1-6, with a weak D call TRBD1 (6 bases). This CDR3 spans 16 amino acids. Germline V lookup: CDR1 SGDLS, CDR2 YYNGEE. The ends were cut back, 4 bases at V and 2 bases at J, with 13 bases in the middle. CDR3 nucleotide sequence: TGTGCCAGCAGCATAGGGGGGCAGACCTATAATTCACCCCTCCACTTT. It codes for CASSIGGQTYNSPLHF.

The CDR3 sequence: CASSPLGRGGETQYF. Written as DNA, the CDR3 is TGTGCCAGCAGCCCCCTGGGAAGAGGGGGAGAGACCCAGTACTTC. The rearrangement links TRBV9 to TRBJ2-5; tentative D call: TRBD1 (6 bases). The CDR3 runs to 15 residues. Looked up from germline, CDR1 is SGDLS and CDR2 is YYNGEE. V was shortened by 4 bases and J by 4 bases, with 17 bases between the two germline ends. Full variable domain (remainder filled in from reference TRBV9 and TRBJ2-5): DSGVTQTPKHLITATGQRVTLRCSPRSGDLSVYWYQQSLDQGLQFLIQYYNGEERAKGNILERFSAQQFPDLHSELNLSSLELGDSALYFCASSPLGRGGETQYFGPGTRLLVL.

The rearrangement uses TRBV5-1 and TRBJ1-2; 10 positions agree with TRBD1. Germline V gene lookup returns CDR1 SGHRS and CDR2 YFSETQ. The CDR3 totals 23 residues. The ends lost 1 base at V and 5 bases at J; junction bases unmatched: 29. CDR3 DNA: TGCGCCAGCAGCTTGACGCCTCCGGGACAGGGGCGCTCGTGGTCAACGGACGTTTATGGCTACACCTTC. It specifies CASSLTPPGQGRSWSTDVYGYTF.

The V gene is TRBV6-5, the J gene TRBJ2-3; 7 bases map to TRBD2. This CDR3 region has 15 residues. The ends lost 6 bases at V and 1 base at J; junction bases unmatched: 7. Per the germline V gene, CDR1 is MNHEY and CDR2 is SVGAGI. The CDR3 is CASSYGAGGTDTQYF. CDR3 sequence (DNA): TGTGCCAGCAGCTACGGGGCGGGGGGCACAGATACGCAGTATTTT.

The gene calls are TRBV14 and TRBJ2-7, with D perhaps TRBD2 (7 bases). The CDR3 has 19 amino acids. Between the trimmed V and J ends, which lost 1 base and 0 bases, there was a span of 22 bases. Germline V gene lookup returns CDR1 SGHDN and CDR2 FVKESK. Written as DNA, the CDR3 is TGTGCCAGCAGCCAAGGTAGTAAAATGGGCGGGGGCTTCTCCTACGAGCAGTACTTC. Its protein product is CASSQGSKMGGGFSYEQYF.

CDR3 in DNA: TGTGCCAGCAGTGATGGGACCGAATTCTATGGCTACACCTTC. As protein: CASSDGTEFYGYTF. The chain links TRBV13 to TRBJ1-2; possible D gene TRBD1, 5 bases. The CDR3 length is 14 residues. Trimming left V 6 bases short and J 4 bases short, with 15 bases between. Germline CDR1 reads PRHDT; CDR2 reads FYEKMQ (reference sequence).

CDR3 in amino acids: CASSGYGLQLNEQFF. CDR3 coding DNA: TGTGCCAGCAGTGGGTATGGGCTACAACTCAATGAGCAGTTCTTC. J is TRBJ2-1 and V is TRBV6-1; no clear D. V lost 4 bases, J lost 6 bases, and 16 bases lay in between. The CDR3 has 15 amino acids. The germline V gene encodes CDR1 MNHNS and CDR2 SASEGT.

The chain carries TRBV6-5 and TRBJ1-6; possibly TRBD1 for D (5 bases). The germline V and J ends were trimmed by 2 bases and 9 bases, with 8 bases remaining between them. Germline V CDR1 and CDR2: MNHEY, SVGAGI. The CDR3 sequence is 13 residues long. The CDR3 loop reads CASSYQGSSPLHF. In DNA form, the CDR3 reads TGTGCCAGCAGTTACCAGGGATCTTCACCCCTCCACTTT.

The rearrangement uses TRBV2 and TRBJ2-5; perhaps TRBD2 as D (6 bases). The CDR3 length is 14 residues. Per the germline V gene, CDR1 is SNHLY and CDR2 is FYNNEI. The V gene lost 5 bases and the J gene lost 1 base, with 11 bases spanning the gap. The CDR3 DNA follows: TGTGCCAGCAGTCCCTCCGGGAGCCAAGAGACCCAGTACTTC. It is translated as CASSPSGSQETQYF. The full variable domain, in which reference TRBV2 and TRBJ2-5 provide the parts outside the CDR3, is EPEVTQTPSHQVTQMGQEVILRCVPISNHLYFYWYRQILGQKVEFLVSFYNNEISEKSEIFDDQFSVERPDGSNFTLKIRSTKLEDSAMYFCASSPSGSQETQYFGPGTRLLVL.

This clone was recorded once. This chain connects TRBV6-1 to TRBJ2-7; unclear D gene. The germline gives CDR1 MNHNS, CDR2 SASEGT. The V and J ends lost 2 bases and 1 base respectively, with 6 bases between them. The CDR3 loop spans 13 amino acids. CDR3 loop: CASSERGSYEQYF. The CDR3 DNA follows: TGTGCCAGCAGTGAACGAGGATCCTACGAGCAGTACTTC.

The chain employs TRBV6-1 and TRBJ1-1; D is unresolved. V lost 3 bases, J lost 0 bases, and 2 bases lay in between. The CDR3 sequence is 12 residues long. CDR1 is MNHNS and CDR2 is SASEGT in the germline V gene. The CDR3 here is CASSEVNTEAFF. The CDR3, as DNA: TGTGCCAGCAGTGAGGTGAACACTGAAGCTTTCTTT.

The chain carries TRBV27 and TRBJ2-1; 12 nucleotides line up with TRBD1. V lost 5 bases to trimming and J lost 6 bases; unmatched junction nucleotides: 5. Germline CDR1 reads MNHEY; CDR2 reads SMNVEV (reference sequence). The CDR3 runs to 15 residues. CDR3 nucleotides: TGTGCCAGCAGTCTAGGGACAGGGGGCCTCAATGAGCAGTTCTTC. Protein sequence: CASSLGTGGLNEQFF.

This clone appeared once. The V gene is TRBV15, the J gene TRBJ2-3; TRBD2 matches 14 bases. CDR1 and CDR2 (germline): LNHNV, YYDKDF (reference sequence). CDR3 length: 17 amino acids. The J segment lost 6 bases and the V segment lost 0 bases, leaving 5 bases of the junction unmatched. The CDR3 DNA reads TGTGCCACCAGCAGAGATTCGACTAGCGGGGGGGCTGATACGCAGTATTTT. Translating it yields CATSRDSTSGGADTQYF.

The chain combines TRBV28 with TRBJ1-3; D might be TRBD1 (5 bases). V was shortened by 3 bases and J by 3 bases, with 9 bases between the two germline ends. This CDR3 region has 14 residues. Germline lookup yields CDR1 MDHEN and CDR2 SYDVKM. In DNA form, the CDR3 reads TGTGCCAGCAGTTTCCAGGGTAGTGGAAACACCATATATTTT. Its protein is CASSFQGSGNTIYF.

The chain employs TRBV7-1 and TRBJ1-1, with 7 bases that match TRBD1. TRBV7-1 has ORF status, its function being uncertain. V lost 5 bases and J lost 0; bases outside the gene matches: 3. The length of the CDR3 is 14 residues. CDR3 coding DNA: TGTGCCAGCAGCAAGGGACAGATGAACACTGAAGCTTTCTTT. Protein product: CASSKGQMNTEAFF.

V and J are TRBV7-9 and TRBJ2-7; 8 bases fit TRBD1. The germline CDR1 and CDR2 sequences are SEHNR and FQNEAQ (reference sequence). This CDR3 contains 14 residues. V was clipped by 1 base and J by 3 bases; unmatched bases: 2. In nucleotides, the CDR3 is TGTGCCAGCAGCTTAGGGACAGGGAACTACGAGCAGTACTTC. It translates to CASSLGTGNYEQYF.